Listed below are T cell receptor beta chains from one sample, sequenced in a study of cytomegalovirus exposure and HLA in healthy donors. Clones were read by immunoSEQ multiplex PCR, and TCRdb kept only the in-frame ones, dropping some. The sample records about 190,000 clones, 82% being singletons. Sequenced: PBMCs. The receptors originated from a woman younger than 35 in good health and CMV-seronegative. The CDR3 runs from the conserved cysteine through the conserved F or W. A D gene is named only where the DNA matches it firmly. Rows give clone size only sometimes, using once, few, many, or a class for an expanded clone.

d_gene	v_gene	len	abundance	j_gene	CDR3nt	CDR3aa
-	TRBV7-9	14	-	TRBJ2-3	TGTGCCAGCAGCTTAGGGCGGGGCACAGATACGCAGTATTTT	CASSLGRGTDTQYF
-	TRBV27	14	-	TRBJ1-2	TGTGCCAGCAGACCCTACCAGGGTTGGGGTGGCTACACCTTC	CASRPYQGWGGYTF
-	TRBV19	13	-	TRBJ1-3	TGTGCCAGTAAGGTGACAGGAGGAAACACCATATATTTT	CASKVTGGNTIYF
-	TRBV29-1	13	-	TRBJ1-1	TGCAGCGTTGAGGTTAACAGGGCCACTGAAGCTTTCTTT	CSVEVNRATEAFF
TRBD1	TRBV7-6	13	-	TRBJ2-7	TGTGCCAGCAGCTCGACAGGGGGCTACGAGCAGTACTTC	CASSSTGGYEQYF
TRBD2	TRBV30	14	-	TRBJ2-1	TGTGCCTGGGGGGGGGAAGGCTCCTACAATGAGCAGTTCTTC	CAWGGEGSYNEQFF
-	TRBV11-2	12	few	TRBJ1-1	TGTGCCAGCAGCTTAGATCGGGGAGAAGCTTTCTTT	CASSLDRGEAFF
-	TRBV7-9	16	-	TRBJ2-3	TGTGCCAGCAGCTTTACAGGGTTTGGGTTGACAGATACGCAGTATTTT	CASSFTGFGLTDTQYF
TRBD1	TRBV27	14	-	TRBJ1-2	TGTGCCAGCAGTTTCGACAGGGAGGACTATGGCTACACCTTC	CASSFDREDYGYTF
TRBD1	TRBV7-6	17	-	TRBJ2-3	TGTGCCAGCAGCTTAGCGCCGAGGACAGGGTTCACAGATACGCAGTATTTT	CASSLAPRTGFTDTQYF
-	TRBV6-5	11	-	TRBJ1-2	TGTGCCAGCGGCCCGAAGAACGGCTACACCTTC	CASGPKNGYTF
-	TRBV11-2	16	-	TRBJ2-1	TGTGCCAGCAGTCAATTCTTGGAGCCAGTCAAAAATGAGCAGTTCTTC	CASSQFLEPVKNEQFF
TRBD1	TRBV19	14	-	TRBJ1-1	TGTGCCAGTAGCGGGACAGGGGATTTCGGTGAAGCTTTCTTT	CASSGTGDFGEAFF
-	TRBV6-1	13	few	TRBJ2-7	TGTGCCGCTTCTTACAGGGCTGAGGGCGAGCAGTACTTC	CAASYRAEGEQYF
TRBD1	TRBV5-1	15	-	TRBJ1-1	TGCGCCAGCAGCTTGGGGGACAGGGAGCCCACTGAAGCTTTCTTT	CASSLGDREPTEAFF
-	TRBV28	15	-	TRBJ2-7	TGTGCCAGCAGCTTAGGACAGCCCCACTCCTACGAGCAGTACTTC	CASSLGQPHSYEQYF
TRBD1	TRBV5-4	14	-	TRBJ2-7	TGTGCCAGCAGCTTCAAGGGGGCGGTTTACGAGCAGTACTTC	CASSFKGAVYEQYF
-	TRBV7-8	16	-	TRBJ2-2	TGTGCCAGCAGCCTGAGGGCAGGATCTTCGTATGGGGAGCTGTTTTTT	CASSLRAGSSYGELFF
TRBD1	TRBV25-1	14	-	TRBJ2-7	TGTGCCAGCAGTGACAGGGGGTTATCCTACGAGCAGTACTTC	CASSDRGLSYEQYF
-	TRBV9	15	-	TRBJ2-2	TGTGCCAGCAGCGGAAGCGGCCTAAGCACCGGGGAGCTGTTTTTT	CASSGSGLSTGELFF
-	TRBV2	13	-	TRBJ1-5	TGTGCCAGCAACAGGGACGGGGATCAGCCCCAGCATTTT	CASNRDGDQPQHF
-	TRBV6-1	14	-	TRBJ2-5	TGTGCCAGCAGTGTGGTAGGGGTGCAAGAGACCCAGTACTTC	CASSVVGVQETQYF
TRBD1	TRBV6-5	14	once	TRBJ2-2	TGTGCCAGCACCCTAACAGGGGGGAGCGGGGAGCTGTTTTTT	CASTLTGGSGELFF
-	TRBV7-3	13	-	TRBJ1-1	TGTGCCAGCAGCTCCGAGGGGGACACTGAAGCTTTCTTT	CASSSEGDTEAFF
TRBD1	TRBV19	14	-	TRBJ2-5	TGTGCCAGTACCCGGACAGGGGGCGAAGAGACCCAGTACTTC	CASTRTGGEETQYF
-	TRBV4-2	16	-	TRBJ2-5	TGTGCCAGCAGCCCTACCCTCTCTAGCGCCCAAGAGACCCAGTACTTC	CASSPTLSSAQETQYF
-	TRBV27	13	few	TRBJ2-6	TGTGCCACGGGGTTCTCTGGGGCCAACGTCCTGACTTTC	CATGFSGANVLTF
-	TRBV30	14	once	TRBJ2-7	TGTGCCTGGAGTGTACTTCTGGGAGCGAGCGAGCAGTACTTC	CAWSVLLGASEQYF
-	TRBV19	15	-	TRBJ1-1	TGTGCCAGTAGTATTACAGTTACAATGAACACTGAAGCTTTCTTT	CASSITVTMNTEAFF
-	TRBV5-1	15	-	TRBJ2-7	TGCGCCAGCAGCCCGGGGGACGGGGACTCCTACGAGCAGTACTTC	CASSPGDGDSYEQYF
-	TRBV2	15	-	TRBJ2-2	TGTGCCAGCAGTGGGCAGGGAAAGAACACCGGGGAGCTGTTTTTT	CASSGQGKNTGELFF
TRBD1	TRBV27	14	-	TRBJ2-7	TGTGCCAGCAGTTTAGGACAGGGTCCGGGCGAGCAGTACTTC	CASSLGQGPGEQYF
TRBD1	TRBV4-1	14	-	TRBJ2-5	TGCGCCAGCAGCCCGGACAGGATCCAAGAGACCCAGTACTTC	CASSPDRIQETQYF
-	TRBV6-5	13	-	TRBJ2-7	TGTGCCAGCAGCTATACTAAACGGTACGAGCAGTACTTC	CASSYTKRYEQYF
TRBD2	TRBV27	16	-	TRBJ2-7	TGTGCCAGCAGTTTATGGACTAGCGGCACCCCCTACGAGCAGTACTTC	CASSLWTSGTPYEQYF
-	TRBV7-2	12	-	TRBJ2-1	TGTGCCAGCAGCTTAGGCAGGAATGAGCAGTTCTTC	CASSLGRNEQFF
-	TRBV7-9	14	once	TRBJ2-7	TGTGCCAGCAGCCCCGGACGGGATCCCTACGAGCAGTACTTC	CASSPGRDPYEQYF
TRBD1	TRBV18	17	once	TRBJ2-7	TGTGCCAGCTCACCACAAACCGGGACAGGGGCCTCCTACGAGCAGTACTTC	CASSPQTGTGASYEQYF
-	TRBV5-5	16	-	TRBJ2-3	TGTGCCAGCAGCTTCGAGGGGACGGGGGTGACAGATACGCAGTATTTT	CASSFEGTGVTDTQYF
-	TRBV4-2	15	-	TRBJ2-2	TGTGCCAGCAGCCCCGGAGGGGCGAACACCGGGGAGCTGTTTTTT	CASSPGGANTGELFF
-	TRBV7-9	11	-	TRBJ1-1	TGTGCCAGCAGCCCCTCCAGGGCCGCTTTCTTT	CASSPSRAAFF
TRBD2	TRBV27	15	-	TRBJ2-1	TGTGCCAGCACCCCGGCTAGCGGGAGACCCAATGAGCAGTTCTTC	CASTPASGRPNEQFF
TRBD1	TRBV7-9	17	-	TRBJ1-2	TGTGCCAGCAGCTCGGACCGGGACAGGGGCTGGGACTATGGCTACACCTTC	CASSSDRDRGWDYGYTF
-	TRBV6-5	15	-	TRBJ1-2	TGTGCCAGCAGTTACTCGGTACCCGCGGACTATGGCTACACCTTC	CASSYSVPADYGYTF
-	TRBV20-1	11	-	TRBJ2-5	TGCAGTGCTAGCCGGCAAGAGACCCAGTACTTC	CSASRQETQYF
-	TRBV6-5	13	-	TRBJ1-1	TGTGCCAGCAGTTATGCGGTGAACACTGAAGCTTTCTTT	CASSYAVNTEAFF
-	TRBV7-2	18	-	TRBJ2-1	TGTGCCAGCAGCACCCAGGGCGGCTACCAGAGCTCCTACAATGAGCAGTTCTTC	CASSTQGGYQSSYNEQFF
-	TRBV5-1	14	-	TRBJ2-7	TGCGCCAGCAGCCCGACAGGAGACTTCTACGAGCAGTACTTC	CASSPTGDFYEQYF